This T cell receptor (beta chain) came from a study of cytomegalovirus exposure and HLA in healthy donors. General study findings and limits: Among TCR sequences, most were rare, though some public TCRs appeared in many donors. Some TCR beta chains (more than 150 of them) were listed as cytomegalovirus-associated. V- and J-gene trimming of TCR beta was linked (in a later analysis) to a missense DCLRE1C variant. Follow-up analysis found HLA locus-dependent TCR association rates, highest for DRB1 and lowest for HLA-C.

The PCR had 60 Vbeta and 13 Jbeta primers. Sequencing was performed with immunoSEQ multiplex PCR; in TCRdb, only in-frame clones are kept and a portion is missing. Among roughly 180,000 clones listed, approximately 77% were seen once. The CDR3 has 13 amino acids. V lost 5 bases, J lost 0 bases, and 7 bases lay in between. Looked up from germline, CDR1 is LNHDA and CDR2 is SQIVND (reference sequence). With respect to this clone: Its antigen is unknown.

The chain employs TRBV19 and TRBJ1-1; perhaps TRBD1 as D (6 bases). Sequencing used PBMCs. The receptor was derived from a male donor in good health and CMV-seronegative. CDR3 loop: CASSYRVNTEAFF. Written as DNA, the CDR3 is TGTGCCAGTAGTTACAGGGTGAACACTGAAGCTTTCTTT.